This T cell receptor (beta chain) was retrieved from a study of cytomegalovirus exposure and HLA in healthy donors. The primer mix had 60 Vbeta and 13 Jbeta primers. Using immunoSEQ multiplex PCR, the repertoire was profiled, and TCRdb retains in-frame clones only, with some absent. The sample holds roughly 150,000 clones, about 88% seen once. About this clone: Its antigen is still unknown.

General study results and limits: Presence/absence analyses treated sequencing depth as roughly uniform across donors.

The sequence was collected from a man aged 25 to 45 in good health and CMV-seropositive. Material for sequencing was PBMCs.

CDR3 nucleotide sequence: TGTGCCAGTACCTTGGACGGGAGACTAGGCCCGAATACGCAGTATTTT. It encodes CASTLDGRLGPNTQYF. V gene TRBV19 combines with J gene TRBJ2-3; weak D call: TRBD2 (6 bases). Trimming pared 7 bases from V and 7 bases from J, leaving 24 bases between. CDR1 is LNHDA, CDR2 SQIVND, per germline (reference sequence). The CDR3 totals 16 residues.